The rows below give T cell receptor beta chains drawn from one sample of a study of blood T cell repertoires in COVID-19. TCRdb's table, derived via immunoSEQ multiplex PCR, lists solely in-frame clones and lacks some. In the table there are some 120,000 clones, about 80% of which are singletons. Material: peripheral blood. The receptors were sampled from a woman in her 50s with acute or convalescent COVID-19. CDR3s include the opening cysteine and the closing phenylalanine or tryptophan. Each record gives: V gene, J gene, clone size, CDR3 length, D gene, CDR3 protein, CDR3 DNA. A D gene is named only where the DNA matches it firmly. Size values are once, few and many counts, or a class for expanded clones, and some rows have none.

>TRBV12-3/TRBV12-4|TRBJ1-2|NA|12|NA
CASSFTGSGYTF
TGTGCCAGCAGTTTTACAGGGAGCGGCTACACCTTC
>TRBV3-1/TRBV3-2|TRBJ2-2|NA|14|NA
CASSQVVSTGELFF
TGTGCCAGCAGCCAAGTGGTTAGCACCGGGGAGCTGTTTTTT
>TRBV29-1|TRBJ1-2|NA|13|NA
CSTGEGLVYGYTF
TGCAGCACCGGCGAGGGACTCGTCTATGGCTACACCTTC
>TRBV4-1|TRBJ1-5|NA|17|NA
CASSQEGAGGGNQPQHF
TGCGCCAGCAGCCAAGAAGGAGCGGGAGGAGGCAATCAGCCCCAGCATTTT
>TRBV5-6|TRBJ1-5|NA|14|NA
CASSLLAGNQPQHF
TGTGCCAGCAGCTTGTTAGCCGGCAATCAGCCCCAGCATTTT
>TRBV30|TRBJ1-2|NA|13|TRBD1
CAWSEDRADGYTF
TGTGCCTGGAGTGAGGACAGGGCAGATGGCTACACCTTC
>TRBV11-1|TRBJ2-1|NA|15|TRBD2
CASSATSVGYNEQFF
TGTGCCAGCAGCGCAACTAGCGTAGGCTACAATGAGCAGTTCTTC
>TRBV11-2|TRBJ1-4|NA|18|NA
CASSSRGLWKATNEKLFF
TGTGCCAGCAGCTCACGGGGACTTTGGAAAGCAACTAATGAAAAACTGTTTTTT
>TRBV9|TRBJ2-1|NA|15|TRBD1
CASSGVGGANNEQFF
TGTGCCAGCAGTGGGGTAGGGGGCGCGAACAATGAGCAGTTCTTC
>TRBV24-1|TRBJ1-2|few|15|TRBD1
CATSDYRQGHYGYTF
TGTGCCACCAGTGATTATAGACAGGGACACTATGGCTACACCTTC
>TRBV3-1/TRBV3-2|TRBJ2-7|NA|14|NA
CASSQEGGSYEQYF
TGTGCCAGCAGCCAAGAAGGGGGATCCTACGAGCAGTACTTC
>TRBV5-1|TRBJ1-4|NA|16|NA
CASSSSPTRPGEKLFF
TGCGCCAGCAGCTCGAGCCCAACAAGGCCGGGGGAAAAACTGTTTTTT
>TRBV19|TRBJ1-1|NA|15|TRBD1
CASSIENRGGTEAFF
TGTGCCAGTAGTATAGAAAACAGGGGTGGCACTGAAGCTTTCTTT
>TRBV10-3|TRBJ1-5|NA|13|TRBD1
CAISGTGDQPQHF
TGTGCCATCAGCGGGACAGGGGATCAGCCCCAGCATTTT
>TRBV5-1|TRBJ2-6|NA|15|NA
CASSLERPGANVLTF
TGCGCCAGCAGCTTGGAGCGGCCTGGGGCCAACGTCCTGACTTTC
>TRBV5-5|TRBJ2-2|NA|14|NA
CASSTTGGVGELFF
TGTGCCAGCAGCACCACCGGAGGGGTCGGGGAGCTGTTTTTT
>TRBV9|TRBJ1-2|NA|14|NA
CASSPRGSSIGYTF
TGTGCCAGCAGCCCCAGGGGTAGTAGCATTGGCTACACCTTC
>TRBV5-1|TRBJ1-2|NA|15|TRBD1
CASRTMLGGLSGYTF
TGCGCCAGCAGAACGATGTTAGGGGGCCTAAGTGGCTACACCTTC
>TRBV10-3|TRBJ2-3|few|16|NA
CAISDHSGQRTDTQYF
TGTGCCATCAGTGACCACTCGGGTCAACGAACAGATACGCAGTATTTT
>TRBV6-5|TRBJ2-1|NA|15|NA
CASSYSRGQLNEQFF
TGTGCCAGCAGTTACTCGAGGGGACAACTCAATGAGCAGTTCTTC
>TRBV9|TRBJ1-2|NA|15|TRBD1
CASSATDRASYGYTF
TGTGCCAGCAGCGCAACGGACAGGGCCTCATATGGCTACACCTTC
>TRBV7-6|TRBJ2-5|NA|16|TRBD1
CASTRSSGTGGETQYF
TGTGCCAGCACCCGTTCTTCCGGGACAGGGGGAGAGACCCAGTACTTC
>TRBV6-1|TRBJ2-1|NA|15|NA
CASSERGTQSNEQFF
TGTGCCAGCAGTGAACGGGGGACCCAAAGCAATGAGCAGTTCTTC
>TRBV19|TRBJ1-4|few|15|NA
CASSHTGPTNEKLFF
TGTGCCAGTAGTCACACAGGGCCAACTAATGAAAAACTGTTTTTT